The sequence of this TCR beta chain was determined in a study of blood T cells in healthy people across ages. Study-level points and caveats: The study lacked donor CMV status, which possibly confounded expanded clonotype changes.

A sample-barcoded 5' primer and a J-beta primer mix were used in a second PCR of roughly 7 to 11 cycles. Every cDNA was tagged by a template-switch adaptor with 12 random nucleotides. TCRdb ran MiXCR on the 5' RACE reads and lists one entry per CDR3 protein. The profile shows some 940,000 distinct CDR3 sequences, almost 30% of them singletons. With regard to this clonotype: Its matching antigen is unknown.

The people who gave samples were healthy Caucasians from Russia, aged about 6 to 100. Each individual donor underwent a draw of about 9.9 milliliters of peripheral blood. These data are also associated with another study on T cells of mothers and their children.

Sequencing used blood. This receptor was identified in a woman aged 40 to 55 in good health.

The CDR3 sequence: CASSETPSQILYGYTF. As DNA, the CDR3 is TGTGCCAGCAGTGAAACGCCCTCCCAGATCCTCTATGGCTACACCTTC. The chain employs TRBV6-1 and TRBJ1-2; no reliable D call. Trimming took 2 bases from V and 4 from J, leaving 17 bases between them. Germline-derived CDR1 and CDR2 are MNHNS and SASEGT. The length of the CDR3 is 16 residues.